This T cell receptor beta chain is drawn from a study of T cells in Graves' hyperthyroidism and ophthalmopathy (dated by TCRdb to the late 2010s). Turning to the overall study: Peripheral blood was collected at initial diagnosis, before any treatment. To identify distinguishing TCR V-J signatures, a discovery cohort of 90 to 100 patients was used, comprising 40 to 45 with Graves' ophthalmopathy and 57 with stable Graves' hyperthyroidism. The 90 to 100 discovery patients were randomly divided into training and test sets at a 7:3 ratio. After blood sampling, hyperthyroidism patients were treated with methimazole at a starting dose of 30 mg daily, and ophthalmopathy patients were treated with high-dose intravenous methylprednisolone. Whether ophthalmopathy could be predicted prospectively was tested in an independent validation cohort made up of approximately 19 hyperthyroidism patients plus 17 patients who later progressed to ophthalmopathy. The paper describes TCR Vbeta CDR3 sequencing of more than 120 peripheral blood samples, made up of some 40 ophthalmopathy patients, around 73 hyperthyroidism patients and approximately 17 progressor patients. Thyroid tissue and blood T-cell repertoires from roughly 6 Graves' hyperthyroidism patients were also compared in the study.

General findings and caveats noted by the study authors: Sample size was not statistically predetermined, and investigators were not blinded to group allocation. A model built on a 13 V-J signature distinguished ophthalmopathy from stable hyperthyroidism, reaching roughly 88% sensitivity and around 81% specificity in cross-validation and 80%/75% in testing. During validation, the model predicted progression to ophthalmopathy a median of around 6 months ahead of onset, with almost 71% sensitivity and roughly 72% specificity. Blood samples also contained most of the expanded thyroid clonotypes (frequency above 0.001), which suggests that blood repertoires may reflect thyroid immune responses.

In the ophthalmopathy patients, disease was moderately to severely active, with a Clinical Activity Score of 3 or more, a NOSPECS grade of 4 or more, and a duration of less than 3 months. The study excluded patients with uncontrolled infections, other autoimmune diseases, pregnancy or lactation. Diagnoses were based on clinical symptoms, serum thyroxine and TRAb, thyroid ultrasound and orbital computed tomography. Ficoll-Paque density gradient centrifugation was used to isolate PBMCs from approximately 10 ml of fresh peripheral blood. Total RNA was extracted using Trizol reagent, and RNA quality was assessed on an Agilent 2100 Bioanalyzer. Measured from the cysteine to the phenylalanine, the CDR3 is 15 residues long. CDR3 DNA is the only sequence kept; it has 45 bases, read in frame from the first base. CDR1 ENHRY and CDR2 SYGVKD were looked up in the germline V gene. The germline V end is reduced by 0 bases and the J end by 4 bases; junction bases left unmatched: 2.

This clonotype was observed once. The specificity of this receptor is unknown. Base qualities are missing; no much larger clone stands one base away. One read represents weak support. The TCR beta CDR3 regions were amplified from the RNA transcripts. A first-round RT-PCR of the TCR CDR3 used the HTBI primer set with the Qiagen OneStep RT-PCR kit. A second multiplex PCR round built the libraries, followed by size selection and purification. Sequencing of the libraries was done on an Illumina HiSeq2000 using paired-end 100 bp reads. The original methods were these. SOAPnuke was used to process the raw data, throwing out any read that contained adapters or uncalled bases, had a mean Phred below 15, or lacked an exact constant-primer or identifier match. High-quality paired reads were merged with COPE v1.2.5, and unique nucleotide sequences were defined as clonotypes. MiTCR v1.1 was used to align the clonotypes against IMGT TRBV, TRBD and TRBJ reference segments. Analysis was restricted to V-J combinations with a frequency above 0.0001, which covered over 98% of repertoires. A TCS score was defined as the ratio between F50 (clonal expansion) and ExV (chaos), using BLOSUM62-based TCRdist between CDR3 peptides within each V-J. Welch's t-statistics and random forest reduced roughly 540 V-J features to roughly 13, which were used in a naive Bayes classifier (R e1071). The public reads were reprocessed in TCRdb via fastp at Q25 and MiXCR, keeping in-frame beta chains. Duplicate CDR3 protein sequences are folded into a single record with the most common DNA and genes. These V and J calls originate from TCRdb's pipeline instead of the authors' own analysis. The sample includes hundreds of thousands of distinct CDR3 sequences, with 13% to 15% observed a single time. The ten most abundant clones make up about an eighth of the sample.

The sequence came from a woman aged 50 to 60 with Graves' ophthalmopathy. The sequenced material came from blood. Here the chain combines TRBV10-3 and TRBJ2-7, with 11 central nucleotides matching TRBD2. This receptor carries the CDR3 CAISESASGRYEQYF. The base sequence is TGTGCCATCAGTGAGTCTGCTAGCGGGAGGTACGAGCAGTACTTC.